A selection of T cell receptor beta chains follows, all from one sample in a study of monozygotic twins with cystic fibrosis. The method was immunoSEQ multiplex PCR; TCRdb's version includes in-frame clones alone and lacks a portion of them. The profile covers tens of thousands of clones, with under 95% appearing a single time and under 0.25% taken by the ten largest. Source material: blood. These receptors originate from a boy younger than 10 with cystic fibrosis. CDR3s include the opening cysteine and the closing phenylalanine or tryptophan. Fields, in order: D gene, V gene, clone size, J gene, CDR3 DNA, CDR3 protein. D genes are given only for firm matches. Size is stated for part of the rows, as once, few or many counts, or as a class when the clone is expanded.

TRBD1	TRBV5-5	once	TRBJ2-5	TGTGCCAGCAGCTGGGGACAGTACTCCCCCGAGACCCAGTACTTC	CASSWGQYSPETQYF
TRBD2	TRBV5-1	-	TRBJ2-3	TGCGCCAGTTCCCGGACGGCGGGGGGGCCAGATACGCAGTATTTT	CASSRTAGGPDTQYF
TRBD1	TRBV27	few	TRBJ1-2	TGTGCCAGCAGTCCCCCGGGACAGGGTGCGGCAGGCTACACCTTC	CASSPPGQGAAGYTF
-	TRBV4-3	-	TRBJ2-4	TGCGCCAGCAGCCAAGATTTTGGGGGCTTGGCGAACATTCAGTACTTC	CASSQDFGGLANIQYF
TRBD1	TRBV19	-	TRBJ1-1	TGTGCCAGTAGTACAAGGACAGGTACAAACACTGAAGCTTTCTTT	CASSTRTGTNTEAFF
TRBD1	TRBV6-6	-	TRBJ2-7	TGTGCCAGCCAAGGCCACGGACAGGGCTCCTACGAGCAGTACTTC	CASQGHGQGSYEQYF
-	TRBV9	-	TRBJ2-2	TGTGCCAGCAGCGCATGGGGGGACACCGGGGAGCTGTTTTTT	CASSAWGDTGELFF
-	TRBV4-3	-	TRBJ2-3	TGCGCCAGCAGCCAAGATGTAGCTCCGGGGACAGATACGCAGTATTTT	CASSQDVAPGTDTQYF
-	TRBV7-9	-	TRBJ2-7	TGTGCCAGCAGCTTAGGGACCCCGGCCCCAGGCGAGCAGTACTTC	CASSLGTPAPGEQYF
-	TRBV6-1	-	TRBJ1-2	TGTGCCAGCAGTGAACAAGGGGCGTTCTATGGCTACACCTTC	CASSEQGAFYGYTF
-	TRBV10-3	-	TRBJ1-4	TGTGCCACCAACAAGGGATCGGATGAAAAACTGTTTTTT	CATNKGSDEKLFF
TRBD1	TRBV5-1	once	TRBJ2-5	TGCGCCAGCAGCTCGGGGACAGGGGTCGCGTTGGAGACCCAGTACTTC	CASSSGTGVALETQYF
-	TRBV5-1	-	TRBJ2-3	TGCGCCAGCAGCTTGGGGGGGGTTACCCGGCACACAGATACGCAGTATTTT	CASSLGGVTRHTDTQYF
-	TRBV21-1	-	TRBJ2-1	TGTGCCAGCAGCAAAGAGGTGGGGCCCCGGAATGAGCAGTTCTTC	CASSKEVGPRNEQFF
-	TRBV4-1	-	TRBJ1-5	TGCGCCAGCAGCCAAGGGGTACAGGGAGGCAATCAGCCCCAGCATTTT	CASSQGVQGGNQPQHF
TRBD1	TRBV7-6	-	TRBJ1-6	TGTGCCAGCAGCCCTTGGGGGACAGGACCTAACCTTGATTCACCCCTCCACTTT	CASSPWGTGPNLDSPLHF
-	TRBV12-1	few	TRBJ1-5	TGTGCCAGCAGCTTTTGGGGCCCTCAGCCCCAGCATTTT	CASSFWGPQPQHF